This T cell receptor (beta chain) was documented in a study of T cell responses to AZD1222 COVID-19 vaccine. Study-wide results and limits: Repertoires were obtained only post-peak T cell response. Just 6 or 7 people given AZD1222 tested seropositive at baseline. Recipients of two AZD1222 doses showed rising Spike-specific TCR breadth and depth.

Using immunoSEQ multiplex PCR, the repertoire was profiled, and TCRdb retains in-frame clones only, with some absent. This sample has approximately 75,000 clones, with around 90% found just once. The germline V gene has CDR1 MNHEY and CDR2 SVGAGI. This CDR3 comprises 15 residues. V shed 5 bases and J shed 2 bases, with 15 bases lying between them. Of note for this clone: Its antigen remains unidentified.

The chain uses TRBV6-5 and TRBJ1-2; D is unclear. This material consisted of peripheral blood, taken 28 days after the second AZD1222 dose. This TCR derives from an adult who received the AZD1222 COVID-19 vaccine. The CDR3 loop is CASSPTPGGNYGYTF. CDR3 sequence (DNA): TGTGCCAGCAGTCCCACCCCCGGAGGGAACTATGGCTACACCTTC.